The 18 T cell receptor beta chains below come from one sample, sequenced in a study of T cell repertoires in cytomegalovirus infection. MiXCR, applied by TCRdb to the reads, yields one record per CDR3 protein. The sample lists hundreds of thousands of distinct CDR3 sequences, less than 40% occurring once. The antigens these receptors bind are not known. The sample in question was cultured CD8+ T cells from PBMCs, obtained from culture after CMV antigen stimulation. The source is a human donor in good health (CMV status not recorded). Some clones in this sample may be carry-over from other donors' samples.

The sample holds one count of this clonotype. This chain uses TRBV28 with TRBJ1-5; maybe TRBD1 (5 bases). V was shortened by 4 bases and J by 4 bases, with 14 bases between the two germline ends. CDR3 length equals 15 residues. CDR1 is MDHEN, CDR2 SYDVKM, per germline. The CDR3 reads CASSSRVDGNQPQHF. As DNA, the CDR3 is TGTGCCAGCAGTTCCAGGGTCGACGGGAATCAGCCCCAGCATTTT. The variable domain in full, completed from reference TRBV28 and TRBJ1-5, reads DVKVTQSSRYLVKRTGEKVFLECVQDMDHENMFWYRQDPGLGLRLIYFSYDVKMKEKGDIPEGYSVSREKKERFSLILESASTNQTSMYLCASSSRVDGNQPQHFGDGTRLSIL.

The genes are TRBV10-3 and TRBJ1-5, with 12 nucleotides matching TRBD1. The V gene's germline CDR1 is ENHRY and CDR2 SYGVKD. V lost 0 bases to trimming and J lost 7 bases; unmatched junction nucleotides: 1. The CDR3 consists of 15 residues. CDR3 amino acids: CAISESGQGAQPQHF. In DNA, the CDR3 is TGTGCCATCAGTGAGTCGGGACAGGGGGCCCAGCCCCAGCATTTT.

V is TRBV27 and J is TRBJ2-2; 8 nucleotides line up with TRBD1. J gave up 4 bases and V 5 bases, and 12 bases lay outside the gene matches. Looked up from germline, CDR1 is MNHEY and CDR2 is SMNVEV (reference sequence). The CDR3 runs to 17 residues. Here the CDR3 DNA reads TGTGCCAGCAGTCCGAACTCTTGGACAGGGAGCACCGGGGAGCTGTTTTTT. Its protein is CASSPNSWTGSTGELFF.

The genes are TRBV27 and TRBJ1-5; the D is unclear. This CDR3 comprises 15 residues. The ends were cut back, 11 bases at V and 0 bases at J, with 17 bases in the middle. Per germline, CDR1 MNHEY and CDR2 SMNVEV (reference sequence). CDR3 coding DNA: TGTGCCGCAGGATGGACGGGAGATAGCAATCAGCCCCAGCATTTT. It yields the protein CAAGWTGDSNQPQHF.

This clonotype was observed a handful of times. The rearrangement links TRBV5-1 to TRBJ1-2, with TRBD1 as a possible D gene (6 bases). Per germline, CDR1 SGHRS and CDR2 YFSETQ. The CDR3 length is 16 residues. The V and J ends lost 0 bases and 4 bases respectively, with 16 bases between them. The chain's CDR3 is CASSLAGGAHPYGYTF. In nucleotides, the CDR3 is TGCGCCAGCAGCTTGGCCGGGGGGGCGCATCCCTATGGCTACACCTTC.

CDR3 amino acids: CASSFSSGAPEAFF. In DNA, the CDR3 is TGTGCCAGCAGCTTTTCTTCAGGAGCGCCTGAAGCTTTCTTT. V is TRBV2 and J is TRBJ1-1, with D hard to call. CDR3 length equals 14 residues. Germline-derived CDR1 and CDR2 are SNHLY and FYNNEI. V was shortened by 6 bases and J by 6 bases, with 17 bases between the two germline ends.

The table lists this clonotype with a few counts. V usage is TRBV5-4 and J usage is TRBJ2-7, with TRBD1 identical over 7 bases. Germline V CDR1 and CDR2: SGHNT, YYREEE (reference sequence). The CDR3 runs 12 residues. With 3 bases clipped from V and 11 bases from J, the junction kept 8 bases outside the gene matches. CDR3 DNA sequence: TGTGCCAGCAGCTCCGGGACAGCGGAGGAGTACTTC. Its protein product is CASSSGTAEEYF.

This clonotype occurred a few times. V gene TRBV25-1 combines with J gene TRBJ1-1; D gene ambiguous. Trimming pared 5 bases from V and 3 bases from J, leaving 10 bases between. The germline CDR1 and CDR2 sequences are MGHDK and SYGVNS. The CDR3 extends over 13 amino acids. In nucleotides, the CDR3 is TGTGCCAGCAGTATAATCGGGGACACTGAAGCTTTCTTT. Its translation is CASSIIGDTEAFF.

This clonotype was seen ten or more times. The gene calls are TRBV7-8 and TRBJ1-5; TRBD1 matches 8 bases. Looked up from germline, CDR1 is SGHVS and CDR2 is FQNEAQ. This CDR3 comprises 19 residues. The V and J ends lost 3 bases and 0 bases, in that order; junction bases with no gene match: 13. The CDR3 spells CASSLARGLNWDSNQPQHF. In DNA form, the CDR3 reads TGTGCCAGCAGCTTGGCCAGGGGGCTGAACTGGGATAGCAATCAGCCCCAGCATTTT.

This clonotype was observed a handful of times. J is TRBJ1-2 and V is TRBV7-6; 7 positions agree with TRBD1. CDR3 length equals 12 residues. From germline, CDR1 is SGHVS and CDR2 FNYEAQ. Unmatched junction bases numbered 5, after V lost 7 bases and J lost 6 bases. CDR3 bases: TGTGCCAGCACCCGGGGGACAGATGGCTACACCTTC. It yields the protein CASTRGTDGYTF.

This clonotype was recorded a few times. The rearrangement links TRBV7-8 to TRBJ1-5; TRBD1 is a possible D gene (5 bases). Between the trimmed V and J ends, which lost 5 bases and 1 base, there was a span of 12 bases. CDR1 and CDR2 (germline): SGHVS, FQNEAQ. This CDR3 region has 15 residues. CDR3 region: CASSPDGGSNQPQHF. The CDR3, as DNA: TGTGCCAGCAGCCCCGATGGGGGGAGCAATCAGCCCCAGCATTTT. Combining the CDR3 with reference TRBV7-8 and TRBJ1-5 gives the whole variable domain GAGVSQSPRYKVAKRGQDVALRCDPISGHVSLFWYQQALGQGPEFLTYFQNEAQLDKSGLPSDRFFAERPEGSVSTLKIQRTQQEDSAVYLCASSPDGGSNQPQHFGDGTRLSIL.

This chain links TRBV7-8 with TRBJ2-7; D may be TRBD2 (6 bases). V was pared by 6 bases and J by 2 bases, with 17 bases between. Germline V gene data show CDR1 as SGHVS and CDR2 as FQNEAQ. This CDR3 has 15 amino acids. The CDR3 is CASSARGGPAYEQYV. CDR3 nucleotide sequence: TGTGCCAGCAGTGCCCGGGGAGGTCCTGCCTACGAGCAGTACGTC.

This clonotype was observed once. This chain joins TRBV27 and TRBJ2-5; unclear D gene. This CDR3 spans 11 amino acids. Germline V CDR1 and CDR2: MNHEY, SMNVEV (reference sequence). V gave up 8 bases and J gave up 7 bases, with 11 bases separating them. CDR3 sequence: CASRWFGTQYF. The DNA for the CDR3 is TGTGCCAGCCGGTGGTTTGGGACCCAGTACTTC.

In this sample, this clonotype turned up a few times. J is TRBJ2-4 and V is TRBV4-1, with D possibly TRBD2 on 5 matching bases. V was trimmed by 0 bases and J by 7 bases, leaving 13 bases between them. Looked up from germline, CDR1 is MGHRA and CDR2 is YSYEKL. CDR3 size: 15 residues. CDR3 loop: CASSQDTGEGNIQYF. The CDR3 DNA is TGCGCCAGCAGCCAAGATACCGGGGAAGGGAACATTCAGTACTTC.

The rearrangement joins TRBV19 to TRBJ1-3; possible D gene TRBD1, 5 bases. The CDR3 length is 15 residues. Trimming stripped 4 bases from V and 0 bases from J, with 10 bases between. Germline V gene sequence: CDR1 LNHDA, CDR2 SQIVND (reference sequence). The CDR3: CASSTGLFSGNTIYF. The CDR3 DNA sequence: TGTGCCAGTAGTACGGGACTGTTCTCTGGAAACACCATATATTTT.

This clonotype was seen many times. This chain uses TRBV7-6 with TRBJ2-1; D is uncertain. The CDR3 totals 11 residues. Germline V gene sequence: CDR1 SGHVS, CDR2 FNYEAQ. Trimming took off 1 base at V and 10 bases at J, with 5 bases between the two ends. The chain's CDR3 is CASSLGREQFF. CDR3 DNA: TGTGCCAGCAGCTTAGGGCGAGAGCAGTTCTTC.

This chain joins TRBV27 and TRBJ2-5; 10 bases match TRBD2. The germline gives CDR1 MNHEY, CDR2 SMNVEV (reference sequence). The V and J ends lost 5 bases and 3 bases, in that order; junction bases with no gene match: 6. CDR3 size: 15 residues. CDR3 in amino acids: CASSLAGVEKETQYF. The CDR3, as DNA: TGTGCCAGCAGTCTAGCGGGGGTTGAAAAAGAGACCCAGTACTTC.

On this clonotype itself: The germline gene is not matched at one end of the junction; a read error may be the cause. V usage is TRBV6-1 and J usage is TRBJ1-2, with a tentative D call TRBD1 (6 bases). The CDR3 extends over 17 amino acids. From germline, CDR1 is MNHNS and CDR2 SASEGT. The chain's CDR3 is CASSELPQGGPNYGYAF. Here the CDR3 DNA reads TGTGCCAGCAGTGAACTTCCACAGGGCGGACCTAACTATGGCTACGCCTTC.